This TCR beta chain is from a study of T cell responses to AZD1222 COVID-19 vaccine. Across the study: Pooled together were second doses at about 4 or about 12 weeks. Study results and limitations: Nearly half of spike-specific TCRs reportedly target unmutated variant regions. The donors showed a predominance of white British ancestry and of females, with possible underestimation of clonal diversity.

The assay was immunoSEQ multiplex PCR, and TCRdb's table has in-frame clones only and misses some. The sample lists about 140,000 clones, roughly 90% occurring once. With respect to this clone: The antigen is undetermined.

The V gene's germline CDR1 is SGHTA and CDR2 FQGNSA. The CDR3 length is 13 residues. The V end lost 5 bases, the J end lost 3 bases, and 8 bases lay between the germline ends. This sequence was found in an adult in good health. The V gene is TRBV7-2, the J gene TRBJ1-5, with a possible D match to TRBD1 (5 bases). The sequencing used peripheral blood, collected on day 0 of AZD1222 vaccination. In DNA, the CDR3 is TGTGCCAGCAGCGGGGACTACAATCAGCCCCAGCATTTT. Its protein is CASSGDYNQPQHF.